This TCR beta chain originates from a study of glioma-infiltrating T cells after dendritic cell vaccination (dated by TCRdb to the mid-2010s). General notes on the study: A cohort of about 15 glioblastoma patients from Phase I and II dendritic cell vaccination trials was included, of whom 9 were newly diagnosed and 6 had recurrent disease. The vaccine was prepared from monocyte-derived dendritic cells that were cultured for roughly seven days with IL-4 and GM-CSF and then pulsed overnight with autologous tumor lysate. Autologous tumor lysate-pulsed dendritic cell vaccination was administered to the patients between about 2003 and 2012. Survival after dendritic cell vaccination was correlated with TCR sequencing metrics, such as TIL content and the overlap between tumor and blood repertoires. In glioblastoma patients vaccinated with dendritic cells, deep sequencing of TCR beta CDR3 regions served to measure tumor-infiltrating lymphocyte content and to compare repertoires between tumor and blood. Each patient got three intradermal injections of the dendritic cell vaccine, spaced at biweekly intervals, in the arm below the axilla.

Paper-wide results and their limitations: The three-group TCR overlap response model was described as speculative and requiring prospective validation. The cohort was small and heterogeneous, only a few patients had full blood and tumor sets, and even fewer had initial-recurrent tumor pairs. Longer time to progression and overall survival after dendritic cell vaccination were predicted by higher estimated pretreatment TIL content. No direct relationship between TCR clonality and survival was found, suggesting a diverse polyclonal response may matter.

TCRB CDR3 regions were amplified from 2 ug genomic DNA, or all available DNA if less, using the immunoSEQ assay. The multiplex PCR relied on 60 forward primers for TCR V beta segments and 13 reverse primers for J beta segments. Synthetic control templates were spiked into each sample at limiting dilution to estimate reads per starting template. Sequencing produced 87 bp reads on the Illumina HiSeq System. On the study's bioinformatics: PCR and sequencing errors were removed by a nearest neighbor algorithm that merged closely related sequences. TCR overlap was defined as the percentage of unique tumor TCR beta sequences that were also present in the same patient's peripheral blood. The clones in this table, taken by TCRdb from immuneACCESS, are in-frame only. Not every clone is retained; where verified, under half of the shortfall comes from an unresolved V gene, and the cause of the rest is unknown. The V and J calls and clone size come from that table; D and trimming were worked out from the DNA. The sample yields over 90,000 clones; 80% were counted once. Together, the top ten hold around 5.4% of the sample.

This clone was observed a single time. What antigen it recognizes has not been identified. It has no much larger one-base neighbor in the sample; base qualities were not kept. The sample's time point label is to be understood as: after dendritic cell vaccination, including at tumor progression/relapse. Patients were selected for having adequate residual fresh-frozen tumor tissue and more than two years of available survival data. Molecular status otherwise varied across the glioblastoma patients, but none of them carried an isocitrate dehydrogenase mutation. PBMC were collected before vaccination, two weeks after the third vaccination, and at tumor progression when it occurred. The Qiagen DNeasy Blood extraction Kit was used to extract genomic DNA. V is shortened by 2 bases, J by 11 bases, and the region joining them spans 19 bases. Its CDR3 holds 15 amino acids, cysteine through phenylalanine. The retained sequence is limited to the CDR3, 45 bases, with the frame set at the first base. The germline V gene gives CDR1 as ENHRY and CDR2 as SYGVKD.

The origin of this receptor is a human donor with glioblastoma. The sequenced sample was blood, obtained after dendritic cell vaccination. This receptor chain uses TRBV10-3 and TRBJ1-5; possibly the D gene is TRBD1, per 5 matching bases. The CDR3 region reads CAISEGTPGGRAQHF. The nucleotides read TGTGCCATCAGTGAGGGCACGCCGGGGGGGAGGGCCCAGCATTTT.